These 3 T cell receptor beta chains were all obtained from the same sample, sequenced in a study of cytomegalovirus exposure and HLA in healthy donors. 13 Jbeta primers and 60 Vbeta primers were used for the PCR. TCRdb keeps only in-frame clones here, not all; method: immunoSEQ multiplex PCR. The repertoire consists of about 220,000 clones, with 76% occurring once and the leading ten covering 0.63%. Sequencing was carried out using PBMCs. Receptor source: a man younger than 35 in good health and CMV-seronegative.

The chain combines TRBV2 with TRBJ1-5, with TRBD1 matching over 8 bases. This CDR3 comprises 15 residues. The J segment lost 5 bases and the V segment lost 1 base, leaving 4 bases of the junction unmatched. Germline V gene data show CDR1 as SNHLY and CDR2 as FYNNEI. The CDR3 DNA reads as TGTGCCAGCAGTGAAGTGGACAGGGTCTATCAGCCCCAGCATTTT. This encodes CASSEVDRVYQPQHF.

The CDR3 sequence: CASSNTQRGAYEQYF. The CDR3 nucleotides read TGTGCCAGCAGTAATACACAGCGGGGGGCCTACGAGCAGTACTTC. The chain employs TRBV2 and TRBJ2-7; 9 nucleotides agree with TRBD2. CDR1 is SNHLY, CDR2 FYNNEI, per germline. Unmatched junction bases numbered 7, after V lost 5 bases and J lost 2 bases. This CDR3 is built from 15 residues.

The chain links TRBV15 to TRBJ2-1, with D maybe TRBD2 (6 bases). The CDR3 contains 18 residues. Germline CDR1 and CDR2: LNHNV and YYDKDF (reference sequence). Trimming removed 2 bases at V and 0 bases at J, with 17 bases between. The CDR3, as DNA: TGTGCCACCAGCAGACACTCTACTAGCCGACTCTCCTACAATGAGCAGTTCTTC. It yields the protein CATSRHSTSRLSYNEQFF.